A selection of T cell receptor beta chains follows, all from one sample in a study of regulatory T cells in long-lasting Graves disease. TCRdb used MiXCR to reprocess the multiplex PCR reads, holding one entry per CDR3 protein. In the table there are around 230,000 distinct CDR3 sequences, 15% to 20% of which are singletons. Sequenced here: peripheral blood mononuclear cells (PBMCs), sampled at new diagnosis, from a patient treated with antithyroid drugs. Receptors originate from a female donor with Graves disease. The CDR3 runs from the conserved cysteine through the conserved F or W. The order of the fields is CDR3 protein, CDR3 DNA, CDR3 length, V gene, clone size, J gene, D gene. The D gene is left open where the match is weak. Clone size is shown for a subset of rows, as once, few, many or a class of expanded clone.

CDR3 protein: CASSLGGAGEKLFF
CDR3 DNA: TGTGCCAGCAGCTTAGGAGGGGCCGGGGAAAAACTGTTTTTT
CDR3 length: 14
V gene: TRBV7-9
clone size: many
J gene: TRBJ1-4
D gene: -

CDR3 protein: CATSGLAGVPGANVLTF
CDR3 DNA: TGTGCCACCTCGGGACTAGCGGGAGTACCCGGGGCCAACGTCCTGACTTTC
CDR3 length: 17
V gene: TRBV19
clone size: -
J gene: TRBJ2-6
D gene: TRBD2

CDR3 protein: CASRPGGRMNTEAFF
CDR3 DNA: TGTGCCAGCAGACCAGGGGGGCGAATGAACACTGAAGCTTTCTTT
CDR3 length: 15
V gene: TRBV6-1
clone size: many
J gene: TRBJ1-1
D gene: TRBD1

CDR3 protein: CSASGTSGRFHEQYF
CDR3 DNA: TGCAGTGCTAGCGGGACTAGCGGGAGATTCCACGAGCAGTACTTC
CDR3 length: 15
V gene: TRBV20-1
clone size: many
J gene: TRBJ2-7
D gene: TRBD2

CDR3 protein: CASTQGTEKLFF
CDR3 DNA: TGTGCCAGCACCCAAGGGACCGAAAAACTGTTTTTT
CDR3 length: 12
V gene: TRBV3-1
clone size: many
J gene: TRBJ1-4
D gene: -

CDR3 protein: CASSRGAPTVSSNQPQHF
CDR3 DNA: TGTGCCAGTAGTAGAGGGGCCCCCACCGTGTCTAGCAATCAGCCCCAGCATTTT
CDR3 length: 18
V gene: TRBV19
clone size: few
J gene: TRBJ1-5
D gene: -

CDR3 protein: CSARVAPVNYGYTF
CDR3 DNA: TGCAGTGCTAGAGTGGCTCCCGTTAACTATGGCTACACCTTC
CDR3 length: 14
V gene: TRBV20-1
clone size: many
J gene: TRBJ1-2
D gene: -

CDR3 protein: CSARSGREFADTQYF
CDR3 DNA: TGCAGTGCCCGCTCTGGGCGGGAGTTTGCGGATACGCAGTATTTT
CDR3 length: 15
V gene: TRBV20-1
clone size: many
J gene: TRBJ2-3
D gene: TRBD2

CDR3 protein: CASRRGQGAGGYTF
CDR3 DNA: TGTGCCAGCAGACGGGGACAGGGGGCGGGTGGCTACACCTTC
CDR3 length: 14
V gene: TRBV12-3/TRBV12-4
clone size: many
J gene: TRBJ1-2
D gene: TRBD1

CDR3 protein: CASSNWGQSTDTQYF
CDR3 DNA: TGTGCCAGCTCAAATTGGGGACAGAGCACAGATACGCAGTATTTT
CDR3 length: 15
V gene: TRBV18
clone size: many
J gene: TRBJ2-3
D gene: TRBD1

CDR3 protein: CASSQGDINTEAFF
CDR3 DNA: TGTGCCAGCAGCCAGGGGGACATTAACACTGAAGCTTTCTTT
CDR3 length: 14
V gene: TRBV6-1
clone size: many
J gene: TRBJ1-1
D gene: TRBD1

CDR3 protein: CASSLRGRSSYNEQFF
CDR3 DNA: TGTGCCAGCAGTTTAAGGGGGAGAAGCTCCTACAATGAGCAGTTCTTC
CDR3 length: 16
V gene: TRBV27
clone size: many
J gene: TRBJ2-1
D gene: -

CDR3 protein: CASSLGSRGNQPQHF
CDR3 DNA: TGTGCCAGCAGTTTAGGTTCGAGGGGCAATCAGCCCCAGCATTTT
CDR3 length: 15
V gene: TRBV12-3/TRBV12-4
clone size: -
J gene: TRBJ1-5
D gene: -

CDR3 protein: CASSEALMGPQETQYF
CDR3 DNA: TGTGCCAGCAGTGAAGCGCTAATGGGACCGCAAGAGACCCAGTACTTC
CDR3 length: 16
V gene: TRBV2
clone size: many
J gene: TRBJ2-5
D gene: -

CDR3 protein: CASSYSTGVTAGELFF
CDR3 DNA: TGTGCCAGCAGTTACTCGACAGGGGTAACGGCCGGGGAGCTGTTTTTT
CDR3 length: 16
V gene: TRBV6-5
clone size: many
J gene: TRBJ2-2
D gene: TRBD1

CDR3 protein: CASSQSGNTIYF
CDR3 DNA: TGTGCCAGCAGCCAGTCTGGAAACACCATATATTTT
CDR3 length: 12
V gene: TRBV3-1
clone size: many
J gene: TRBJ1-3
D gene: -

CDR3 protein: CASSRRASGRSGHEQFF
CDR3 DNA: TGTGCCAGCAGCCGGCGGGCTAGCGGGAGGAGCGGGCATGAGCAGTTCTTC
CDR3 length: 17
V gene: TRBV7-8
clone size: many
J gene: TRBJ2-1
D gene: TRBD2

CDR3 protein: CASRSGPNYGYTF
CDR3 DNA: TGTGCCAGCAGATCAGGACCTAACTATGGCTACACCTTC
CDR3 length: 13
V gene: TRBV5-6
clone size: many
J gene: TRBJ1-2
D gene: -

CDR3 protein: CASRSRSGDSTNEKLFF
CDR3 DNA: TGTGCCAGCAGGTCGCGGTCAGGGGATTCAACTAATGAAAAACTGTTTTTT
CDR3 length: 17
V gene: TRBV5-5
clone size: many
J gene: TRBJ1-4
D gene: -

CDR3 protein: CASKAHYTEAFF
CDR3 DNA: TGTGCCAGCAAGGCCCACTACACTGAAGCTTTCTTT
CDR3 length: 12
V gene: TRBV6-1
clone size: many
J gene: TRBJ1-1
D gene: -

CDR3 protein: CASSSPRGPMNTEAFF
CDR3 DNA: TGTGCCAGCAGTTCCCCCCGGGGACCGATGAACACTGAAGCTTTCTTT
CDR3 length: 16
V gene: TRBV6-2/TRBV6-3
clone size: -
J gene: TRBJ1-1
D gene: -